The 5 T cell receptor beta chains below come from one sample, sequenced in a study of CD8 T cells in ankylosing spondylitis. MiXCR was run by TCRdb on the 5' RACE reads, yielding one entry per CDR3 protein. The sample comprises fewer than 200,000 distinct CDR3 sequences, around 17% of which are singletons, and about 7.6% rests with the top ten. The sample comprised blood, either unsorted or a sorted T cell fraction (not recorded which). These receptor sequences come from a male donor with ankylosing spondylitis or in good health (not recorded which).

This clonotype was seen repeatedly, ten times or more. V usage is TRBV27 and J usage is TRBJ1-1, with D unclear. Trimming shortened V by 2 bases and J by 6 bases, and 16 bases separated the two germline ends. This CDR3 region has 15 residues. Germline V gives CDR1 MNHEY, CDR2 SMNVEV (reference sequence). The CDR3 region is CASSLSVARSAEAFF. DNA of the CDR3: TGTGCCAGCAGTTTAAGTGTAGCGCGGAGCGCTGAAGCTTTCTTT.

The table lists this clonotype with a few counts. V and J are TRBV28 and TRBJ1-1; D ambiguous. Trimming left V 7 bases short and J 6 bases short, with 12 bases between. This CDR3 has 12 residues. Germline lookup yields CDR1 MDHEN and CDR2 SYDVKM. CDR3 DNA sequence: TGTGCCAGCAATGGGAAGATCGCTGAAGCTTTCTTT. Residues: CASNGKIAEAFF.

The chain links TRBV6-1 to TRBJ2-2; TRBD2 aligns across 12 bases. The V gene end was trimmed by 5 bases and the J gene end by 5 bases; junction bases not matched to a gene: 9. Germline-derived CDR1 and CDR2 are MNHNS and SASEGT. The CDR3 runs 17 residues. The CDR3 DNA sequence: TGTGCCAGCAGTCCCGGACTAGCGGGGTCTTGGACCGGGGAGCTGTTTTTT. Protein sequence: CASSPGLAGSWTGELFF.

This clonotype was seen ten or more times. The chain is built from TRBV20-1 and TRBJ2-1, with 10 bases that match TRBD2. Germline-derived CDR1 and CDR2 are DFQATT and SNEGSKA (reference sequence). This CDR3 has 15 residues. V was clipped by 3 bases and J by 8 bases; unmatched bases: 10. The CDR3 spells CSARESGRAIYEQFF. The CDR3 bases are TGCAGTGCTAGGGAAAGCGGGAGGGCCATATATGAGCAGTTCTTC.

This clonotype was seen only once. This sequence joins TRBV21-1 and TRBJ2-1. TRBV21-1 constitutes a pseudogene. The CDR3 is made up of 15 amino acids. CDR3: CASSDGRGSYNEQFF. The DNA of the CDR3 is TGTGCCAGCAGCGATGGGCGGGGCTCCTACAATGAGCAGTTCTTC.